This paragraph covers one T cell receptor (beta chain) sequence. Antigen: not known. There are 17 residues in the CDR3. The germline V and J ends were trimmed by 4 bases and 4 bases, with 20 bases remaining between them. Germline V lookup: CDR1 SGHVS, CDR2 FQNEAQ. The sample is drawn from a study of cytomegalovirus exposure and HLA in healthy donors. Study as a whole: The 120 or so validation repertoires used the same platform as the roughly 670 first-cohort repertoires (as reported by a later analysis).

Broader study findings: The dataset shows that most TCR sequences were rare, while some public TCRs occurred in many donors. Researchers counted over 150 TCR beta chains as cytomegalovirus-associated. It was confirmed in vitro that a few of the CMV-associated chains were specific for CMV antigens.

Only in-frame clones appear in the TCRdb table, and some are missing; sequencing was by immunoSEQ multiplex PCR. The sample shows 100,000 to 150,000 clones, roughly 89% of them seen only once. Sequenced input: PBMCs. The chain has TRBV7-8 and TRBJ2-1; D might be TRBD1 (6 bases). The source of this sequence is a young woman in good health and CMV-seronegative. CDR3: CASSSRQESYAYNEQFF. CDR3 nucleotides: TGTGCCAGCAGCTCTCGACAGGAATCATATGCTTACAATGAGCAGTTCTTC.